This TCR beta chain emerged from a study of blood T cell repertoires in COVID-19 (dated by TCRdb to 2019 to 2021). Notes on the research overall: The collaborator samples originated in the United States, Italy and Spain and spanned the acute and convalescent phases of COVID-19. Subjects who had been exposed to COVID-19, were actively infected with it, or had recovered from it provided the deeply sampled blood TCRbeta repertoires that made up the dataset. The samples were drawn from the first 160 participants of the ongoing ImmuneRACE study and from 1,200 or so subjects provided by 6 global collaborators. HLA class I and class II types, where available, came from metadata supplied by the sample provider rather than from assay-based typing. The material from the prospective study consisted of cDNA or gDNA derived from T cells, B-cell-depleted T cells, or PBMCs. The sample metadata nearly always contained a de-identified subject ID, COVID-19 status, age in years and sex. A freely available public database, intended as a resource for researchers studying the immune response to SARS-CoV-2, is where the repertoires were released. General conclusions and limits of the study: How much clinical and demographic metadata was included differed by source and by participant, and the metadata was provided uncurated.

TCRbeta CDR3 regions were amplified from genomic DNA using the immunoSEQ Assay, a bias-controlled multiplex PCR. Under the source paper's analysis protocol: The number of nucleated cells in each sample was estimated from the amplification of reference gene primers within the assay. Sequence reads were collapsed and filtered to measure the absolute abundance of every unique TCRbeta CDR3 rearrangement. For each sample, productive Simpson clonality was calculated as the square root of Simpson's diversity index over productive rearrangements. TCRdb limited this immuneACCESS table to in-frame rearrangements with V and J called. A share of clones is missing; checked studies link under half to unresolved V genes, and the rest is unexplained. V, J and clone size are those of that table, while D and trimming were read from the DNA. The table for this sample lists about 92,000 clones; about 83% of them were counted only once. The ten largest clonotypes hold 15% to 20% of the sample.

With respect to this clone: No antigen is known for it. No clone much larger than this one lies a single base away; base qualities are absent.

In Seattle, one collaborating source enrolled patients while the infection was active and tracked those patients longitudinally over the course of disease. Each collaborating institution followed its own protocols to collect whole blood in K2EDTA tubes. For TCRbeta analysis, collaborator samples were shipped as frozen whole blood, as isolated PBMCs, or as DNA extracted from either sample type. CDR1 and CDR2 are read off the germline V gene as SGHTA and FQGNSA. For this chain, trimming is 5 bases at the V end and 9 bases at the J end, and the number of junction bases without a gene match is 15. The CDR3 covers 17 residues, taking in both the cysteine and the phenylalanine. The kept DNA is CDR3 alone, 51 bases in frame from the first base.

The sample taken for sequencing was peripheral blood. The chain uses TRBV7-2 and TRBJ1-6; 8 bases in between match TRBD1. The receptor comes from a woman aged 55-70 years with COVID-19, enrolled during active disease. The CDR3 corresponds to CASSMPRTGTLTSPLHF. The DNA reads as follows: TGTGCCAGCAGCATGCCGCGGACAGGGACCCTTACTTCACCCCTCCACTTT.